This T cell receptor (beta chain) derives from a study of early T cells in non-severe SARS-CoV-2 infection. Study-wide context: It was bulk RNA from unsorted whole blood that was sequenced, and the chains were unpaired.

J gave up 0 bases and V 7 bases, and 14 bases lay outside the gene matches. Per germline, CDR1 DFQATT and CDR2 SNEGSKA (reference sequence). The CDR3 has 17 residues. A remark on this clonotype: Its antigen remains unidentified.

Researchers tagged individual cDNA molecules with unique molecular identifiers. TCRdb fed the 5' RACE reads into MiXCR, producing one record per CDR3 protein. The sample records under 85,000 distinct CDR3 sequences, over 9.5% being singletons. Study observations and caveats: VDJdb matching, biased toward anti-spike CD8 responses, missed private and CD4 specificities.

The sequencing here drew on whole blood, taken at baseline. The TCR was taken from an adult who was a healthcare worker with PCR-confirmed SARS-CoV-2 infection or an uninfected control (not recorded which). The genes are TRBV20-1 and TRBJ2-4, with 8 bases fitting TRBD1. The CDR3, as DNA: TGCAGTGGCTCCGGGACAGGAACCTTAGTAGCCAAAAACATTCAGTACTTC. It specifies CSGSGTGTLVAKNIQYF.